The T cell receptor beta chain under discussion was sequenced for a study of T cell repertoires in cytomegalovirus infection. As for the study in general: The study used recently identified HLA-C-restricted and well-studied HLA-B-restricted CMV epitopes. It was the public TCR beta signatures that indicated both CMV infection and matching HLA type.

Study-wide results and caveats: Ex vivo responses were dominated by HLA-C-restricted CMV-specific TCR beta clonotypes. Totalled public TCR beta family frequency picked out people who carried CMV plus the relevant HLA.

This clonotype has more than one count but fewer than ten. Its specificity is not known. TCRdb independently ran MiXCR on the reads; one entry per CDR3 protein. The sample lists 27,000 or so distinct CDR3 sequences, under 20% occurring once. This material consisted of CD8+ T cells from cultured PBMCs, taken from culture after CMV antigen stimulation. This clonotype was sampled from a human donor in good health (CMV status not recorded). Some clones in this sample may be carry-over from other donors' samples.

The CDR3 DNA follows: TGTGCCAGCAGGGGGGCCAATGAGCAGTTCTTC. It encodes CASRGANEQFF. The chain uses TRBV7-6 and TRBJ2-1, with D possibly being TRBD1 (6 bases). The germline V gene encodes CDR1 SGHVS and CDR2 FNYEAQ. V lost 6 bases to trimming and J lost 6 bases, with 6 bases between them. The CDR3 runs 11 residues.